This T cell receptor (beta chain) came from a study of T cells after posttransplantation cyclophosphamide. Libraries were prepared by immunoSEQ multiplex PCR; TCRdb keeps only in-frame clonotypes and omits some of them. The sample has more than 20,000 clones; approximately 73% are singletons. Per the germline V gene, CDR1 is MNHEY and CDR2 is SVGAGI. The length of the CDR3 is 14 residues. Trimming removed 2 bases at V and 0 bases at J, with 8 bases between. The chain employs TRBV6-5 and TRBJ2-7, with unresolved D. The TCR sequence derives from a woman in her sixties in good health, CMV-negative, and a related stem cell transplant donor. The specimen was memory CD4+ T cells sorted from PBMCs. The CDR3 sequence: CASSYAGNSYEQYF. The CDR3 DNA reads as TGTGCCAGCAGTTACGCAGGAAACTCCTACGAGCAGTACTTC.